What follows are 28 T cell receptor beta chains derived from one specimen sequenced in a study of blood T cell repertoires in COVID-19. Generated by immunoSEQ multiplex PCR, the TCRdb table keeps only in-frame clones and is missing some. The sample includes 260,000 or so clones, 85% of them seen just once. The sequencing input was PBMCs or T cells enriched from blood (not recorded which). The receptors come from a woman aged 45-65 years who had recovered from COVID-19.

The V call is TRBV11-2, the J call TRBJ2-7; TRBD1 agrees at 8 bases. CDR3 length: 14 residues. With 5 bases clipped from V and 3 bases from J, the junction kept 6 bases outside the gene matches. Germline CDR1 and CDR2: SGHAT and FQNNGV. This CDR3 is CASSPRTGNYEQYF. The CDR3 coding sequence is TGTGCCAGCAGCCCAAGGACAGGGAACTACGAGCAGTACTTC.

The chain carries TRBV9 and TRBJ1-1, with 7 positions matching TRBD1. This CDR3 contains 15 residues. The V segment lost 3 bases and the J segment 1 base; nucleotides outside the gene matches: 6. Per germline, CDR1 SGDLS and CDR2 YYNGEE. This chain's CDR3 is CASSASQGRNTEAFF. The CDR3 DNA follows: TGTGCCAGCAGCGCCTCACAGGGGCGGAACACTGAAGCTTTCTTT.

This clone was counted many times. V gene TRBV7-9 combines with J gene TRBJ1-5, with 8 nucleotides matching TRBD1. V shed 3 bases, J shed 7 bases, and the junction held 2 bases outside the gene matches. The CDR3 has 13 residues. The V gene's germline CDR1 is SEHNR and CDR2 FQNEAQ (reference sequence). This chain's CDR3 is CASSLTGEQPQHF. In DNA, the CDR3 is TGTGCCAGCAGCTTGACAGGGGAACAGCCCCAGCATTTT.

The rearrangement joins TRBV29-1 to TRBJ1-2, with 7 bases matching TRBD1. The J segment lost 5 bases and the V segment lost 6 bases, leaving 9 bases of the junction unmatched. CDR1 is SQVTM and CDR2 is ANQGSEA in the germline V gene. CDR3 length equals 13 residues. The CDR3 sequence is CSVDSDRPYGYTF. CDR3 nucleotide sequence: TGCAGCGTAGACTCGGACAGGCCGTATGGCTACACCTTC.

This clone was found a few times. The chain employs TRBV10-3 and TRBJ2-1; 8 bases map to TRBD1. Looked up from germline, CDR1 is ENHRY and CDR2 is SYGVKD. V lost 5 bases, J lost 7 bases, and 4 bases stayed unmatched. The CDR3 has 13 amino acids. CDR3 sequence (DNA): TGTGCCATCAGTAAACAGGGGGATAATGAGCAGTTCTTC. It yields the protein CAISKQGDNEQFF.

V gene TRBV6-1 combines with J gene TRBJ2-2, with 8 positions matching TRBD1. This CDR3 has 18 amino acids. The V and J ends lost 1 base and 1 base, in that order; junction bases with no gene match: 8. CDR1 and CDR2 from the germline V gene are MNHNS and SASEGT. This chain's CDR3 is CASSEVHSGTGNTGELFF. The CDR3 nucleotides read TGTGCCAGCAGTGAAGTCCACTCCGGGACAGGGAACACCGGGGAGCTGTTTTTT.

This clone occurred many times. The chain uses TRBV11-2 and TRBJ2-7; D remains unclear. V lost 2 bases and J 4 bases, leaving 6 bases between the germline ends. The CDR3 has 12 amino acids. Germline loops: CDR1 SGHAT, CDR2 FQNNGV. CDR3 loop: CASSLTGYEQYF. CDR3 nucleotide sequence: TGTGCCAGCAGCTTAACGGGTTACGAGCAGTACTTC. The full variable domain, in which reference TRBV11-2 and TRBJ2-7 provide the parts outside the CDR3, is EAGVAQSPRYKIIEKRQSVAFWCNPISGHATLYWYQQILGQGPKLLIQFQNNGVVDDSQLPKDRFSAERLKGVDSTLKIQPAKLEDSAVYLCASSLTGYEQYFGPGTRLTVT.

In DNA, the CDR3 is TGTGCCAGCAACCCCCGAGGTGGGGGGGGGAACACCGGGGAGCTGTTTTTT. This gives the protein CASNPRGGGGNTGELFF. The rearrangement links TRBV9 to TRBJ2-2; 7 bases align to TRBD2. CDR1 SGDLS and CDR2 YYNGEE come from the germline V gene. The CDR3 contains 17 residues. Unmatched junction bases numbered 12, after V lost 6 bases and J lost 1 base.

For this clone: Other DNA variants within this sample encode the same CDR3. The chain carries TRBV28 and TRBJ1-1; 8 nucleotides agree with TRBD1. V trimming: 6 bases; J trimming: 1 base; junction bases outside the gene matches: 4. The CDR3 totals 14 residues. In germline, CDR1 is MDHEN, CDR2 SYDVKM. The CDR3 sequence: CASRPGTGNTEAFF. CDR3 in DNA: TGTGCCAGCAGACCCGGGACAGGGAACACTGAAGCTTTCTTT.

The rearrangement uses TRBV24-1 and TRBJ1-2, with 9 nucleotides matching TRBD1. V lost 4 bases and J lost 5; bases outside the gene matches: 10. This CDR3 has 16 amino acids. Germline V lookup: CDR1 KGHDR, CDR2 SFDVKD. The CDR3 coding sequence is TGTGCCACCAGTGAGACCACAGGGGGCATTGAATATGGCTACACCTTC. Residues: CATSETTGGIEYGYTF.

This clone was found a few times. This chain joins TRBV10-2 and TRBJ2-2; unclear D gene. The V gene's germline CDR1 is WSHSY and CDR2 SAAADI. The ends were cut back, 0 bases at V and 7 bases at J, with 9 bases in the middle. This CDR3 is 14 amino acids long. The CDR3 DNA sequence: TGCGCCAGCAGTGAGTCCCGACGGGTCGGGGAGCTGTTTTTT. It yields the protein CASSESRRVGELFF.

The chain uses TRBV19 and TRBJ1-3; D call uncertain. The CDR3 is 16 amino acids. Germline V gene sequence: CDR1 LNHDA, CDR2 SQIVND (reference sequence). V lost 3 bases and J lost 0, with 12 bases in between. CDR3 in DNA: TGTGCCAGTAGTATGTATGACTCTAGCTCTGGAAACACCATATATTTT. Protein product: CASSMYDSSSGNTIYF.

In this sample, this clone turned up once. The chain is built from TRBV5-1 and TRBJ2-1, with a tentative D call TRBD2 (5 bases). V shed 0 bases and J shed 3 bases, with 7 bases lying between them. Germline-derived CDR1 and CDR2 are SGHRS and YFSETQ. There are 14 residues in the CDR3. Written as DNA, the CDR3 is TGCGCCAGCAGCTTGGGCGGGTACTACAATGAGCAGTTCTTC. This codes for CASSLGGYYNEQFF. The whole variable domain, filled in from reference TRBV5-1 and TRBJ2-1, reads KAGVTQTPRYLIKTRGQQVTLSCSPISGHRSVSWYQQTPGQGLQFLFEYFSETQRNKGNFPGRFSGRQFSNSRSEMNVSTLELGDSALYLCASSLGGYYNEQFFGPGTRLTVL.

The chain employs TRBV24-1 and TRBJ1-1, with 10 bases aligning to TRBD1. The CDR3 sequence is 15 residues long. The germline CDR1 and CDR2 sequences are KGHDR and SFDVKD. After removal of 3 bases from V and 5 bases from J, the junction contained 5 bases not matched to a gene. The CDR3 sequence is CATSDPGQGKTEAFF. The CDR3 coding sequence is TGTGCCACCAGTGATCCGGGACAGGGGAAAACTGAAGCTTTCTTT.

The chain carries TRBV12-3 or TRBV12-4 and TRBJ2-7; perhaps TRBD2 as D (6 bases). The CDR3 consists of 12 residues. Between the trimmed V and J ends, which lost 4 bases and 7 bases, there was a span of 11 bases. The CDR3 reads CASSWGLREQYF. The CDR3 region has the DNA TGTGCCAGCAGTTGGGGACTCAGGGAGCAGTACTTC.

V is TRBV2 and J is TRBJ1-4; D remains ambiguous. Looked up from germline, CDR1 is SNHLY and CDR2 is FYNNEI. The ends were cut back, 10 bases at V and 7 bases at J, with 13 bases in the middle. The CDR3 runs 12 residues. CDR3 coding DNA: TGTGCCACCCGCAGTCTAGGTGAAAAACTGTTTTTT. Translating it yields CATRSLGEKLFF.

The chain recombines TRBV4-1 with TRBJ1-2; D call uncertain. Germline CDR1 is MGHRA and CDR2 is YSYEKL. The CDR3 length is 15 residues. Trimming stripped 0 bases from V and 6 bases from J, with 14 bases between. CDR3 coding DNA: TGCGCCAGCAGCCAAGAAGAAACGTGGAGGGATGGCTACACCTTC. Encoded protein: CASSQEETWRDGYTF.

The gene calls are TRBV11-2 and TRBJ1-2; 7 bases fit TRBD1. This CDR3 region has 14 residues. The V and J ends lost 5 bases and 4 bases, in that order; junction bases with no gene match: 7. CDR1 and CDR2 from the germline V gene are SGHAT and FQNNGV. This CDR3 reads CASSRNRGGYGYTF. The CDR3 bases are TGTGCCAGCAGCCGGAACAGGGGTGGCTATGGCTACACCTTC. Looking up the rest from reference TRBV11-2 and TRBJ1-2 gives the full variable domain: EAGVAQSPRYKIIEKRQSVAFWCNPISGHATLYWYQQILGQGPKLLIQFQNNGVVDDSQLPKDRFSAERLKGVDSTLKIQPAKLEDSAVYLCASSRNRGGYGYTFGSGTRLTVV.

The sample holds one count of this clone. The rearrangement uses TRBV5-1 and TRBJ2-5; D gene ambiguous. The germline V gene encodes CDR1 SGHRS and CDR2 YFSETQ. The CDR3 loop spans 13 amino acids. Trimming took 3 bases from V and 5 from J, leaving 11 bases between them. The CDR3 spells CASSSEARETQYF. Here the CDR3 DNA reads TGCGCCAGCAGCTCCGAGGCGAGGGAGACCCAGTACTTC.

The V gene is TRBV25-1, the J gene TRBJ2-7; D not certain. This CDR3 region has 14 residues. Trimming cost V 2 bases and J 2 bases, with 10 bases left between them. The germline CDR1 and CDR2 sequences are MGHDK and SYGVNS. The CDR3: CASSEDPGPYEQYF. CDR3 sequence (DNA): TGTGCCAGCAGTGAAGATCCAGGCCCCTACGAGCAGTACTTC.

CDR3 in amino acids: CATSDGGTRVKLFF. CDR3 bases: TGTGCCACCAGTGACGGGGGGACGCGAGTAAAACTGTTTTTT. The chain couples TRBV24-1 to TRBJ1-4, with D possibly TRBD1 on 5 matching bases. This CDR3 is 14 amino acids long. Germline V gene sequence: CDR1 KGHDR, CDR2 SFDVKD. Between the trimmed V and J ends, which lost 4 bases and 10 bases, there was a span of 15 bases.

The rearrangement uses TRBV2 and TRBJ1-1, with D perhaps TRBD1 (5 bases). Trimming shortened V by 1 base and J by 3 bases, and 18 bases separated the two germline ends. CDR1 is SNHLY and CDR2 is FYNNEI in the germline V gene. The CDR3 consists of 17 residues. The CDR3 DNA is TGTGCCAGCAGTGAAGTGTTGCCAGGGTGGGCGGACACTGAAGCTTTCTTT. Translation: CASSEVLPGWADTEAFF.

This clone showed up just a few times. The chain couples TRBV7-9 to TRBJ2-7, with unresolved D. The CDR3 covers 15 residues. Germline assignment: CDR1 SEHNR and CDR2 FQNEAQ (reference sequence). Trimming took 5 bases from V and 2 from J, leaving 16 bases between them. The CDR3 bases are TGTGCCAGCAGCCCGACCACCTGGCAGGCCTACGAGCAGTACTTC. Protein product: CASSPTTWQAYEQYF.

This rearrangement joins TRBV9 to TRBJ1-2; 7 positions agree with TRBD1. The CDR3 is made up of 15 amino acids. Trimming cost V 0 bases and J 2 bases; bases outside gene matches: 4. Germline CDR1 SGDLS, CDR2 YYNGEE. CDR3: CASSVGPGGNYGYTF. The CDR3 region has the DNA TGTGCCAGCAGCGTAGGTCCAGGGGGAAACTATGGCTACACCTTC.

J is TRBJ2-7 and V is TRBV30, with 7 bases matching TRBD2. The CDR3 loop spans 13 amino acids. V was clipped by 5 bases and J by 2 bases; unmatched bases: 6. Germline values: CDR1 GTSNPN, CDR2 SVGIG (reference sequence). The CDR3 sequence: CAWGRRGTYEQYF. CDR3 sequence (DNA): TGTGCCTGGGGGCGGCGGGGGACCTACGAGCAGTACTTC.

In its sample, this clone was seen a few times. This chain uses TRBV3-1 (or the pseudogene TRBV3-2) with TRBJ1-1; possible D gene TRBD1, 5 bases. Germline assignment: CDR1 LGHDT and CDR2 YNNKEL (reference sequence). The germline V and J ends were trimmed by 5 bases and 1 base, with 11 bases remaining between them. This CDR3 is 14 amino acids long. As DNA, the CDR3 is TGTGCCAGCAGCAAGAGTCAGGGGAACACTGAAGCTTTCTTT. Its translation is CASSKSQGNTEAFF.

The chain carries TRBV2 and TRBJ2-7; TRBD2 aligns across 13 bases. V was pared by 4 bases and J by 2 bases, with 2 bases of the junction left unmatched. Germline CDR1 reads SNHLY; CDR2 reads FYNNEI. The CDR3 is 15 amino acids. The CDR3 DNA reads as TGTGCCAGCAGTGCGACTAGCGGGGGGCCCTACGAGCAGTACTTC. Translation gives CASSATSGGPYEQYF.

The chain carries TRBV7-9 and TRBJ1-2; D is uncertain. V shed 5 bases and J shed 8 bases, with 9 bases lying between them. Germline loops: CDR1 SEHNR, CDR2 FQNEAQ (reference sequence). CDR3 size: 11 residues. The CDR3 nucleotides read TGTGCCAGCAGCAGAGGCCCGGGCTACACCTTC. It specifies CASSRGPGYTF.